This TCR beta chain is from a study of yellow fever vaccine responses in identical twins. General observations from the study: Reportedly, the T cell response mounted by twins to vaccine seemed partly convergent, partly personalized.

Turning to this clonotype: What it binds is unknown.

This CDR3 region has 15 residues. The ends lost 5 bases at V and 3 bases at J; junction bases unmatched: 8. Germline V lookup: CDR1 SEHNR, CDR2 FQNEAQ (reference sequence). TCRdb re-derived calls from the RT-PCR reads in MiXCR, one entry per CDR3 protein. The data contain under 30,000 distinct CDR3 sequences, 60% to 85% of them singletons. Material: T cells from blood (PBMCs), unsorted or a sorted subset (not recorded which), obtained before or after yellow fever vaccination (not recorded which). The V gene is TRBV7-9, the J gene TRBJ1-1; 8 bases match TRBD1. This sequence originates from a woman aged 18-35 years who received the yellow fever vaccine. CDR3 coding DNA: TGTGCCAGCAGCCCCGCTCAGGGGGCCCACACTGAAGCTTTCTTT. Translating gives CASSPAQGAHTEAFF.